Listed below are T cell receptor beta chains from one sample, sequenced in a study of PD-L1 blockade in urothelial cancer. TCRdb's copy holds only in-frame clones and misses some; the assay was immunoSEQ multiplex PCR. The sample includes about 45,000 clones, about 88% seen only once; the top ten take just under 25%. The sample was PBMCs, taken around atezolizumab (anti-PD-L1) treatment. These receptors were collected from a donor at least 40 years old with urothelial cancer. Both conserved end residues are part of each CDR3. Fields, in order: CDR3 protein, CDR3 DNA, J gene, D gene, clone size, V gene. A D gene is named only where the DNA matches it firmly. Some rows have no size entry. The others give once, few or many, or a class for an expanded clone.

CASRPETSGPINEQFF TGTGCCAGCAGACCGGAGACTAGCGGCCCGATCAATGAGCAGTTCTTC TRBJ2-1 TRBD2 - TRBV27
CASSLGALGGSNEKLFF TGCGCCAGCAGCTTGGGGGCCCTGGGGGGGTCTAATGAAAAACTGTTTTTT TRBJ1-4 - - TRBV5-1
CASSLAPQDYEQYF TGTGCCAGCAGCCTAGCCCCACAAGACTACGAGCAGTACTTC TRBJ2-7 - - TRBV13
CASTSAAGGYTF TGTGCCAGCACCTCGGCAGCGGGTGGCTACACCTTC TRBJ1-2 - - TRBV6-5
CASSRGQESTDTQYF TGTGCCAGCAGCCGGGGACAGGAAAGCACAGATACGCAGTATTTT TRBJ2-3 TRBD1 - TRBV5-4
CASSPGPDYEQYF TGTGCCAGCAGTCCAGGGCCCGACTACGAGCAGTACTTC TRBJ2-7 - - TRBV6-5
CASSSLLGGADTQYF TGTGCCAGCAGCTCCCTCCTTGGGGGGGCAGATACGCAGTATTTT TRBJ2-3 TRBD2 - TRBV7-9
CSARLNRGLGYGYTF TGCAGCGCCCGACTGAACAGGGGGTTGGGGTATGGCTACACCTTC TRBJ1-2 TRBD1 - TRBV29-1
CGGASGRETQYF TGCGGGGGGGCTAGCGGGAGGGAGACCCAGTACTTC TRBJ2-5 TRBD2 once TRBV29-1
CASSQSSAAGDGNTIYF TGTGCCAGCAGCCAAAGTTCCGCTGCGGGGGACGGAAACACCATATATTTT TRBJ1-3 - - TRBV4-2
CASSVGIGMAGEQYF TGTGCCAGCAGCGTAGGGATAGGAATGGCAGGCGAGCAGTACTTC TRBJ2-7 - - TRBV9
CASSVGPGGYEQYF TGTGCCAGCAGCGTAGGCCCAGGGGGCTACGAGCAGTACTTC TRBJ2-7 TRBD1 - TRBV9
CSANRGETQYF TGCAGCGCTAACAGGGGTGAGACCCAGTACTTC TRBJ2-5 TRBD1 - TRBV29-1
CASSLAGRDQPQHF TGTGCCAGCAGCTTGGCCGGCCGGGATCAGCCCCAGCATTTT TRBJ1-5 - - TRBV5-6
CASSLGPSTDTQYF TGTGCCAGCAGCTTGGGGCCCAGCACAGATACGCAGTATTTT TRBJ2-3 - - TRBV5-5
CSVDHGLAGEPSTDTQYF TGCAGCGTTGACCATGGACTAGCGGGAGAGCCTAGCACAGATACGCAGTATTTT TRBJ2-3 TRBD2 - TRBV29-1
CASSFGGGDYGYTF TGTGCCAGCAGTTTTGGAGGGGGGGACTATGGCTACACCTTC TRBJ1-2 - - TRBV27
CASSLVTGGGETQYF TGTGCCAGCAGCTTAGTGACAGGGGGCGGTGAGACCCAGTACTTC TRBJ2-5 TRBD1 - TRBV13
CASSLGGSGYNEQFF TGTGCCAGCAGCTTAGGAGGGAGTGGCTACAATGAGCAGTTCTTC TRBJ2-1 - - TRBV7-9
CASSLGTGWGEQFF TGTGCCAGCAGTTTGGGGACAGGCTGGGGGGAGCAGTTCTTC TRBJ2-1 TRBD1 - TRBV27
CAISPRGTSGVGTDTQYF TGTGCCATCAGCCCCCGCGGGACTAGCGGGGTTGGTACAGATACGCAGTATTTT TRBJ2-3 TRBD2 - TRBV10-3
CASSVGASPYGYTF TGTGCCAGCAGCGTAGGGGCCAGCCCCTATGGCTACACCTTC TRBJ1-2 - - TRBV9
CSVEPRLRKNTEAFF TGCAGCGTTGAACCCCGGTTGCGGAAGAACACTGAAGCTTTCTTT TRBJ1-1 - - TRBV29-1
CASSRGTPLNYGYTF TGTGCCAGTAGTAGGGGGACACCGCTCAACTATGGCTACACCTTC TRBJ1-2 - once TRBV19
CASSQDYRNKNIQYF TGTGCCAGCAGCCAGGACTACCGAAACAAAAACATTCAGTACTTC TRBJ2-4 - - TRBV4-2
CSVEGGLIPNTEAFF TGCAGCGTTGAAGGGGGCCTCATCCCGAACACTGAAGCTTTCTTT TRBJ1-1 - once TRBV29-1
CASSLTGGGADTQYF TGTGCCAGCAGCCTGACAGGGGGTGGTGCAGATACGCAGTATTTT TRBJ2-3 TRBD1 - TRBV25-1
CASSFGWEVRETQYF TGTGCCAGCAGCTTTGGTTGGGAGGTGCGCGAGACCCAGTACTTC TRBJ2-5 - - TRBV7-9
CASSQGSSGHTDTQYF TGTGCCAGCAGCCAAGGCTCTAGCGGCCACACAGATACGCAGTATTTT TRBJ2-3 TRBD2 - TRBV4-2
CATSRDGGSGRAGRIQYF TGTGCCACCAGCAGAGATGGGGGTAGCGGGAGGGCCGGGCGCATTCAGTACTTC TRBJ2-4 TRBD2 - TRBV15
CASSIAGGDEQFF TGTGCCAGTAGTATCGCAGGGGGCGATGAGCAGTTCTTC TRBJ2-1 TRBD1 - TRBV19
CSPGLATDTQYF TGCAGCCCCGGACTAGCCACAGATACGCAGTATTTT TRBJ2-3 TRBD2 - TRBV29-1
CASSQDRGTGETQYF TGCGCCAGCAGCCAAGATAGGGGGACCGGGGAGACCCAGTACTTC TRBJ2-5 - - TRBV4-3
CASSVEGDSGNTIYF TGTGCCAGCAGCGTAGAGGGGGACTCTGGAAACACCATATATTTT TRBJ1-3 - - TRBV9
CSVRGRASNEKLFF TGCAGCGTGCGGGGCAGGGCTTCTAATGAAAAACTGTTTTTT TRBJ1-4 - - TRBV29-1
CASSSPRGNEQFF TGTGCCAGCAGCTCCCCCCGCGGCAATGAGCAGTTCTTC TRBJ2-1 - - TRBV11-2
CASSIPGGSNTEAFF TGTGCCAGTAGTATTCCCGGGGGATCGAACACTGAAGCTTTCTTT TRBJ1-1 - - TRBV19
CASSLGQGAYEQYF TGTGCCAGCAGTTTAGGGCAGGGGGCGTACGAGCAGTACTTC TRBJ2-7 TRBD1 - TRBV27
CASMLDTNTEAFF TGTGCCAGCATGCTGGACACCAACACTGAAGCTTTCTTT TRBJ1-1 - - TRBV2
CASSTGTNNEQFF TGTGCCAGCAGCACCGGGACTAACAATGAGCAGTTCTTC TRBJ2-1 TRBD2 - TRBV9
CASSALPGRGYGEQYF TGTGCCAGCAGTGCCCTCCCCGGGAGGGGGTACGGCGAGCAGTACTTC TRBJ2-7 TRBD2 - TRBV25-1
CASSPGTGQETQYF TGTGCCAGCAGCCCCGGGACAGGACAAGAGACCCAGTACTTC TRBJ2-5 TRBD1 - TRBV9
CASNGGTSTDTQYF TGTGCCAGCAATGGTGGGACTAGCACAGATACGCAGTATTTT TRBJ2-3 - - TRBV2
CASSPPPGLAGDTQYF TGTGCCAGCTCACCACCACCCGGGCTAGCGGGAGATACGCAGTATTTT TRBJ2-3 TRBD2 - TRBV18
CASTLLEQETQYF TGTGCCAGCACCCTACTAGAACAAGAGACCCAGTACTTC TRBJ2-5 - - TRBV2
CASSLTGSNTEAFF TGTGCCAGCAGCTTGACAGGTAGCAACACTGAAGCTTTCTTT TRBJ1-1 - - TRBV7-3
CASSPRWPSGIYEQYF TGCGCCAGCAGCCCCCGGTGGCCTAGCGGGATTTACGAGCAGTACTTC TRBJ2-7 TRBD2 - TRBV4-1
CASSHRDRGAEAFF TGTGCCAGCAGCCACCGGGACAGGGGCGCTGAAGCTTTCTTT TRBJ1-1 TRBD1 - TRBV5-4
CASSRGEIADTQYF TGTGCCAGCAGCCGCGGGGAGATCGCAGATACGCAGTATTTT TRBJ2-3 - - TRBV7-3
CSVGLAGVANEQFF TGCAGCGTTGGTCTAGCGGGAGTTGCAAATGAGCAGTTCTTC TRBJ2-1 TRBD2 - TRBV29-1
CASSQGTGGAQETQYF TGCGCCAGCAGCCAAGGGACAGGGGGCGCACAAGAGACCCAGTACTTC TRBJ2-5 TRBD1 - TRBV4-1